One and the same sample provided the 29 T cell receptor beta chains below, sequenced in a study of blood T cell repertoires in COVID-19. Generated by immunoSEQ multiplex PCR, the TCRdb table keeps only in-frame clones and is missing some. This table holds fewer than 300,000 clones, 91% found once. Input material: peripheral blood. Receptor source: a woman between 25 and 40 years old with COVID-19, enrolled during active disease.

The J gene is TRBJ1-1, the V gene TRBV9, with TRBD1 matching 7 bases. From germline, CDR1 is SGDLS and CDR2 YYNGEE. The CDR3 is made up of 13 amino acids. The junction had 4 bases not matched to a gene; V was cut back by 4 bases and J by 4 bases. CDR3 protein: CASSTTGATEAFF. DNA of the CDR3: TGTGCCAGCAGCACCACAGGGGCCACTGAAGCTTTCTTT.

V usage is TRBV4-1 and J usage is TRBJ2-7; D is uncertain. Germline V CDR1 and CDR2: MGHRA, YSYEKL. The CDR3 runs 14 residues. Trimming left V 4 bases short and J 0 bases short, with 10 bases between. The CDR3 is CASSPRTGSYEQYF. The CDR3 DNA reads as TGCGCCAGCAGCCCCAGAACGGGCTCCTACGAGCAGTACTTC.

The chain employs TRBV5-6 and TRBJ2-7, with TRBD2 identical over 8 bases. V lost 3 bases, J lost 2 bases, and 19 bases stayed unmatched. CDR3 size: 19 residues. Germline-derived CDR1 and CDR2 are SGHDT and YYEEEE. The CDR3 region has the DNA TGTGCCAGCAGCTCCACTCGCAACCCCAGCGGGAGACTTACCTACGAGCAGTACTTC. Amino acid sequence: CASSSTRNPSGRLTYEQYF.

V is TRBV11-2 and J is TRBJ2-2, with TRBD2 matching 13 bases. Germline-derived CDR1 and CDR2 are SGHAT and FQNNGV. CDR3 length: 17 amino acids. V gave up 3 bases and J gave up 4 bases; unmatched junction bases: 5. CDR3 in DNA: TGTGCCAGCAGCTTGGGGACTAGCGGGATCTTCACCGGGGAGCTGTTTTTT. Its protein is CASSLGTSGIFTGELFF.

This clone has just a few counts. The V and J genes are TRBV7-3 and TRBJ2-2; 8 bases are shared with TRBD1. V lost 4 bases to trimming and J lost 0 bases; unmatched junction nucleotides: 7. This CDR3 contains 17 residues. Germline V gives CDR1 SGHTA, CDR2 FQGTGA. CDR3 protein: CASSSTGEAANTGELFF. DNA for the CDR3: TGTGCCAGCAGCTCGACAGGGGAAGCAGCGAACACCGGGGAGCTGTTTTTT.

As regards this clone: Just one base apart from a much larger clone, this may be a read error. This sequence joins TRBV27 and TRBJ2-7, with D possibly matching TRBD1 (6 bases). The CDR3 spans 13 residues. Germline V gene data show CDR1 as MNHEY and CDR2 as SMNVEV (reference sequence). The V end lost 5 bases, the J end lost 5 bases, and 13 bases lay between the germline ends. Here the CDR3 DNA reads TGTGCCAGCAGTCCTACAGGGCCCCACGAGCAGTACTTC. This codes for CASSPTGPHEQYF.

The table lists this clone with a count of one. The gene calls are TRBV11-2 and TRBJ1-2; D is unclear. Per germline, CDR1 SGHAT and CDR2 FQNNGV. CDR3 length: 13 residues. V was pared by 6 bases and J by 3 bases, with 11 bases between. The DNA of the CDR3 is TGTGCCAGCAGTTCCAACAGAGACTATGGCTACACCTTC. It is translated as CASSSNRDYGYTF.

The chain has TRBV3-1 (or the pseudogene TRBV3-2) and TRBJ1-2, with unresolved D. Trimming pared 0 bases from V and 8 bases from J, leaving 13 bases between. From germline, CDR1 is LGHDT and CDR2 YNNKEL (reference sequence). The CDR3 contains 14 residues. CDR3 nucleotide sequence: TGTGCCAGCAGCCAAGATCCGGGAGTGGGAGGCTACACCTTC. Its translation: CASSQDPGVGGYTF.

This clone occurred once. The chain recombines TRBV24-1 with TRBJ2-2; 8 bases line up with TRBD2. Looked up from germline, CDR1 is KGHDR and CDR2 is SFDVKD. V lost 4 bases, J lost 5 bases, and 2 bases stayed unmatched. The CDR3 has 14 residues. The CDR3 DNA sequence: TGTGCCACCAGTGAGATAGCGGGAACCGGGGAGCTGTTTTTT. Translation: CATSEIAGTGELFF.

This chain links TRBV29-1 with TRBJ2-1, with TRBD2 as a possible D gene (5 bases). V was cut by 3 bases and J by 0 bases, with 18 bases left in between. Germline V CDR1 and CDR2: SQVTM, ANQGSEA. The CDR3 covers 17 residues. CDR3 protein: CSVEERMDWRSYNEQFF. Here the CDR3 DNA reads TGCAGCGTTGAGGAGAGAATGGACTGGCGCTCCTACAATGAGCAGTTCTTC.

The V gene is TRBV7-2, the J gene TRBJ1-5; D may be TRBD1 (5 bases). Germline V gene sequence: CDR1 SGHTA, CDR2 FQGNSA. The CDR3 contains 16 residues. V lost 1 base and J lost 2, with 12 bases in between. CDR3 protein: CASSLVGGDGNQPQHF. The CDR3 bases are TGTGCCAGCAGCTTAGTCGGAGGGGATGGCAATCAGCCCCAGCATTTT. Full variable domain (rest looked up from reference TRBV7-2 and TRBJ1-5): GAGVSQSPSNKVTEKGKDVELRCDPISGHTALYWYRQSLGQGLEFLIYFQGNSAPDKSGLPSDRFSAERTGGSVSTLTIQRTQQEDSAVYLCASSLVGGDGNQPQHFGDGTRLSIL.

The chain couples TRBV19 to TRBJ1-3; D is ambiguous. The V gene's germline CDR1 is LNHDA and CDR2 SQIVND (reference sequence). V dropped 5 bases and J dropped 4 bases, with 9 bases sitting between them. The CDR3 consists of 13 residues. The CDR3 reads CASSPGSGNTIYF. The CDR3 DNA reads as TGTGCCAGTAGTCCCGGGTCGGGAAACACCATATATTTT.

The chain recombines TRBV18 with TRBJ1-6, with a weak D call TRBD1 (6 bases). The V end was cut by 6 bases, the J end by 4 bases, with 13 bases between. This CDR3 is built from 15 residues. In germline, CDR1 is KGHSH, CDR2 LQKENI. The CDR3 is CASSLRTEYNSPLHF. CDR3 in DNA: TGTGCCAGCTCCCTCCGGACAGAGTATAATTCACCCCTCCACTTT.

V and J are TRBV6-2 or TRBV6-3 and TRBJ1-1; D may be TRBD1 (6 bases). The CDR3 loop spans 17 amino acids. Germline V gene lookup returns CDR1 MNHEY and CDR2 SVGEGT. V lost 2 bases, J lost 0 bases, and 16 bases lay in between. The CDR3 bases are TGTGCCAGCAGTTACCTCCGGACAGCCCGAATGAACACTGAAGCTTTCTTT. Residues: CASSYLRTARMNTEAFF.

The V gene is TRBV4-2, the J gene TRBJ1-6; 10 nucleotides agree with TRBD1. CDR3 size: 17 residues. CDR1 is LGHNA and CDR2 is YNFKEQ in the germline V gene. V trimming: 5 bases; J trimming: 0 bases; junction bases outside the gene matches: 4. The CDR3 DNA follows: TGTGCCAGCAGCGTTGGGACAGGGGACTCCTATAATTCACCCCTCCACTTT. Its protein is CASSVGTGDSYNSPLHF.

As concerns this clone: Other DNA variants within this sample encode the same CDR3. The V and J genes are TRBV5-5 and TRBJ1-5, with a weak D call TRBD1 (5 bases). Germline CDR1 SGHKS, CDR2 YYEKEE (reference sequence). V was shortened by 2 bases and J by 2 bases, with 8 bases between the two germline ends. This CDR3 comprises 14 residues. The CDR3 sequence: CASSLGAGNQPQHF. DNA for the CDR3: TGTGCCAGCAGCTTAGGGGCAGGCAATCAGCCCCAGCATTTT.

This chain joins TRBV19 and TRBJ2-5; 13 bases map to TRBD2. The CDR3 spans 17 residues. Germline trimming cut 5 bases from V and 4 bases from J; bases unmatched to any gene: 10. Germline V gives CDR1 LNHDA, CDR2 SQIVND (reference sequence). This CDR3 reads CASSYTSGRAGGETQYF. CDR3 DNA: TGTGCCAGTAGTTATACTAGCGGGAGGGCCGGGGGAGAGACCCAGTACTTC.

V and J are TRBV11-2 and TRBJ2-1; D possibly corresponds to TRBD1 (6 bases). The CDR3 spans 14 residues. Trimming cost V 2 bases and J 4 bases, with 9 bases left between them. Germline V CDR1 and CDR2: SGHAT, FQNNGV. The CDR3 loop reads CASSLRDNYNEQFF. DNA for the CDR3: TGTGCCAGCAGCTTACGGGACAATTACAATGAGCAGTTCTTC.

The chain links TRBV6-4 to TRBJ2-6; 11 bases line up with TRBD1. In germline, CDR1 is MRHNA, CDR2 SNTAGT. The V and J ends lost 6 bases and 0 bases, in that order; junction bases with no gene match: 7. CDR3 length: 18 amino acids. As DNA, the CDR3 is TGTGCCAGCAGGGCTCCGGGACAGGGGGGCTCTGGGGCCAACGTCCTGACTTTC. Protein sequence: CASRAPGQGGSGANVLTF.

The DNA for the CDR3 is TGTGCCAGCAGTGACTCGGGGCTAACAGGTGAAGCTTTCTTT. This translates into CASSDSGLTGEAFF. V is TRBV6-4 and J is TRBJ1-1, with D tentatively TRBD1 (5 bases). The CDR3 runs 14 residues. Germline lookup yields CDR1 MRHNA and CDR2 SNTAGT. With 0 bases removed from V and 7 bases from J, the gap between germline ends came to 12 bases.

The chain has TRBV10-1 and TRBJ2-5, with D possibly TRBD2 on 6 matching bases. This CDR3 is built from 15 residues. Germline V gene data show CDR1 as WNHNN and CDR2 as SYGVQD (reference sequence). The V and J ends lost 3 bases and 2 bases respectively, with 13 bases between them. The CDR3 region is CASSEQRVGQETQYF. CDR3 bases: TGCGCCAGCAGTGAACAGCGGGTGGGTCAAGAGACCCAGTACTTC.

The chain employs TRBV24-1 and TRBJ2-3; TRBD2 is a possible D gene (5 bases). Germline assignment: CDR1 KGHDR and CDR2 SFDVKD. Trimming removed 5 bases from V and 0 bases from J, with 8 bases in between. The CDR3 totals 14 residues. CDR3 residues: CATSGTGSTDTQYF. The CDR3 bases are TGTGCCACCAGTGGAACGGGGAGCACAGATACGCAGTATTTT.

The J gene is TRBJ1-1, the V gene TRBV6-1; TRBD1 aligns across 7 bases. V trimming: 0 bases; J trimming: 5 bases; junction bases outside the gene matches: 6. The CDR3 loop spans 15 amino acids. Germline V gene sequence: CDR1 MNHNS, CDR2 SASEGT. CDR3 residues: CASSEAIPGQTEAFF. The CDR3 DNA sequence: TGTGCCAGCAGTGAAGCCATCCCGGGACAGACTGAAGCTTTCTTT.

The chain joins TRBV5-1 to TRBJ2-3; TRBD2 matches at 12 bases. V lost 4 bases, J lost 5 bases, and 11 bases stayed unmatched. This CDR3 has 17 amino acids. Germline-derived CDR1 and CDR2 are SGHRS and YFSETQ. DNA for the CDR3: TGCGCCAGCAGCGAAACGACTAGCGGGAGTTATGGAGATACGCAGTATTTT. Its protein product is CASSETTSGSYGDTQYF.

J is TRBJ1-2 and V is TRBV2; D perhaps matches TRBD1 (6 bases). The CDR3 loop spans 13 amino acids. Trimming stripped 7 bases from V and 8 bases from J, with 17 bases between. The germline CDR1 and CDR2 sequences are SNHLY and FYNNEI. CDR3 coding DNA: TGTGCCAGCATACCTACAGGGCTTAGCGGCTACACCTTC. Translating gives CASIPTGLSGYTF.

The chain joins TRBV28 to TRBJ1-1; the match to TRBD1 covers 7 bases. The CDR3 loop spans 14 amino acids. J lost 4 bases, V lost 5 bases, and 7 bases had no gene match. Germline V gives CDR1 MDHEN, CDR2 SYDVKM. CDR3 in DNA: TGTGCCAGCAGTCACCATCAGGGGGTCACTGAAGCTTTCTTT. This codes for CASSHHQGVTEAFF.

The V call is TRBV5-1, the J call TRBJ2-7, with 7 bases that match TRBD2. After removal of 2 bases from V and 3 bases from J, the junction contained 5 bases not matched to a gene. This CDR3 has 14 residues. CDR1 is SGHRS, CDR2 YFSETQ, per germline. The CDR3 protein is CASSLGLVDYEQYF. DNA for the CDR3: TGCGCCAGCAGCTTAGGACTAGTCGACTACGAGCAGTACTTC.

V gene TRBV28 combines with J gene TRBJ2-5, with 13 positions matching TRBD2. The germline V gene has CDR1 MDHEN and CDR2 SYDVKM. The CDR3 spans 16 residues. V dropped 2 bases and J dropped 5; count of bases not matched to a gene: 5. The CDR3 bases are TGTGCCAGCAGTTTAGGACTAGCGGGAGTGGGGGAGACCCAGTACTTC. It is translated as CASSLGLAGVGETQYF.

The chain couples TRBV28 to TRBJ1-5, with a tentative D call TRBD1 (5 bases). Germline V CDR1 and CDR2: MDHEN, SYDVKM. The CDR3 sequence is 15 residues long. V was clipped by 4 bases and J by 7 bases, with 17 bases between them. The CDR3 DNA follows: TGTGCCAGCAGTTCCGCTGGGGGGGGTGGGCAGCCCCAGCATTTT. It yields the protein CASSSAGGGGQPQHF.